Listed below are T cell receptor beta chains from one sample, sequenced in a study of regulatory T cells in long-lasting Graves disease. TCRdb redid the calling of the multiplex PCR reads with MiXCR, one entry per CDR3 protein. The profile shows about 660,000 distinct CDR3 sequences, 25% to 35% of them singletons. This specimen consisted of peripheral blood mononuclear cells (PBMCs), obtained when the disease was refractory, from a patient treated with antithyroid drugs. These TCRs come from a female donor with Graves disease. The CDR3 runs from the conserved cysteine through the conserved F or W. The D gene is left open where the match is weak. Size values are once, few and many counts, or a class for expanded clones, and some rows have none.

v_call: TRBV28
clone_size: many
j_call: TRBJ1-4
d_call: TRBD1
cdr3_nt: TGTGCCAGCAGTGCCCCGACAGGGACTAATGAAAAACTGTTTTTT
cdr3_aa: CASSAPTGTNEKLFF

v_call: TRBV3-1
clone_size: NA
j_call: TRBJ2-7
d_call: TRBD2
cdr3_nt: TGTGCCAGCAGCTCTGGACTAGCGAGCTCCTACGAGCAGTACTTC
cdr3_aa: CASSSGLASSYEQYF

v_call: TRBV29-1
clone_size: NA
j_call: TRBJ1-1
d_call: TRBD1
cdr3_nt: TGCAGCGTAAATGGACAGGGGGCGAGAAGCCCAGAATTAGGATTGAACACTGAAGCTTTCTTT
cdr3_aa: CSVNGQGARSPELGLNTEAFF

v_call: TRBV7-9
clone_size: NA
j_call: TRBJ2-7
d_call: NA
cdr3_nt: TGTGCCAGCAGCTCGGGGCTGGGGGCTCTCTACGAGCAGTACTTC
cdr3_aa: CASSSGLGALYEQYF

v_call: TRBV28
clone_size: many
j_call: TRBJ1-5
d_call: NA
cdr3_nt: TGTGCCAGCAGTGTGACATATAGCAATCAGCCCCAGCATTTT
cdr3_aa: CASSVTYSNQPQHF

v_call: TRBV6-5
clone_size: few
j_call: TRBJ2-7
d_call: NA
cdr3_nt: TGTGCCAGCAGTTACTTAAGCCCCGCCAACGAGCAGTACTTC
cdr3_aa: CASSYLSPANEQYF

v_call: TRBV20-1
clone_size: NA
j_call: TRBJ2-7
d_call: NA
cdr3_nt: TGCAGTGCCAAAGGGGGGAGGGCCGAATACGAGCAGTACTTC
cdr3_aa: CSAKGGRAEYEQYF

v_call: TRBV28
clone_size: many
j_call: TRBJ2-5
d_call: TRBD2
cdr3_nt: TGTGCCAGCAGGGGACTAGCGGAAGGAGAGACCCAGTACTTC
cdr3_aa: CASRGLAEGETQYF

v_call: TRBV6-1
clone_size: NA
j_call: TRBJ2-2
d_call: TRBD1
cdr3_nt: TGTGCCAGCAGCGCTCAGGGGGCGCAATGGGGGGAGCTGTTTTTT
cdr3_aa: CASSAQGAQWGELFF

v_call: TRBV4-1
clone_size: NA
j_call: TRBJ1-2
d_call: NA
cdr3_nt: TGCGCCAGCAGCCAACCAACAACCCGGGGATCTAACTATGGCTACACCTTC
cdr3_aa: CASSQPTTRGSNYGYTF

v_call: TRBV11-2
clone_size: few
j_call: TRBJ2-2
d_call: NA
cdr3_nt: TGTGCCAGCAGCTTAGATCGGATCACCGGGGAGCTGTTTTTT
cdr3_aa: CASSLDRITGELFF

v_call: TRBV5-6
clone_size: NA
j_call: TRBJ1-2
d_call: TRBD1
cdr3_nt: TGTGCCAGCAGCACCCGGGACAGGGCCCTTGGCTACACCTTC
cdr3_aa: CASSTRDRALGYTF

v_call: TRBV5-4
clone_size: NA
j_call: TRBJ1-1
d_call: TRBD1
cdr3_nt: TGTGCCAGCAGCCCGCCCCACCGGGGGACAGATGCGGCTTTCTTT
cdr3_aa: CASSPPHRGTDAAFF

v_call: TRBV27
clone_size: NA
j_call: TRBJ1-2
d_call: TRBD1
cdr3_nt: TGTGCCAGCACCCGACAGGGGGCTAGTTATGGCTACACCTTC
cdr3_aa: CASTRQGASYGYTF

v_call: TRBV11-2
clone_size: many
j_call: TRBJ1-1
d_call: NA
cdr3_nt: TGTGCCAGCAGCTCTTGGGGCTACACTGAAGCTTTCTTT
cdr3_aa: CASSSWGYTEAFF

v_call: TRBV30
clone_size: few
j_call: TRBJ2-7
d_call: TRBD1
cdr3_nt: TGTGCCTGGAGTGTAGCAGGGGGCGAGCAGTACTTC
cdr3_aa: CAWSVAGGEQYF

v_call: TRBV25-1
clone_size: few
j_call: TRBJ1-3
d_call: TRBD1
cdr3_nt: TGTGCCAGCAGTGAATCCCCGGGACAGGGGGGAGGAGGAAACACCATATATTTT
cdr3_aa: CASSESPGQGGGGNTIYF

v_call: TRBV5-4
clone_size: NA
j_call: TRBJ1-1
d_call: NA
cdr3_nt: TGTGCCAGCAGCTCTACTCAATGGATGAACACTGAAGCTTTCTTT
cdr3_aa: CASSSTQWMNTEAFF

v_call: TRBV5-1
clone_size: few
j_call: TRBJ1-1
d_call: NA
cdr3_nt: TGCGCCAGCAGCGGGCTAGAGGGCAGCACTGAAGCTTTCTTT
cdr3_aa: CASSGLEGSTEAFF

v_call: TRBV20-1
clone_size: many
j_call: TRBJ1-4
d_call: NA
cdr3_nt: TGCAGTGCTAGAAGACCGGAGGGCGAAAAACTGTTTTTT
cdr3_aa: CSARRPEGEKLFF

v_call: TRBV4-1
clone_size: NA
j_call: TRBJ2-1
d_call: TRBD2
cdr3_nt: TGCGCCAGCAGCCCCTTAGCGGGAGGGCGTCCGGAGCAGTTCTTC
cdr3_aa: CASSPLAGGRPEQFF

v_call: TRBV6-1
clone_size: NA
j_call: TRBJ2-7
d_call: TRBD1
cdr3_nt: TGTGCCAGCAGCTCCGGGACAGGACGGCGCTACAAGCAGTACTTC
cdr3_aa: CASSSGTGRRYKQYF

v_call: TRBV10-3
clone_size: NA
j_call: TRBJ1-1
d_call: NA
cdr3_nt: TGTGCCATCAGTCCCTATGGACAGCTGACGAACACTGAAGCTTTCTTT
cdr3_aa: CAISPYGQLTNTEAFF

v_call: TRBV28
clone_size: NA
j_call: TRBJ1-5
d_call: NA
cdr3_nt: TGTGCCAGCAGCCAAGGGGGGGGGGCAATCCAGCCCCAGCATTTT
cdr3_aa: CASSQGGGAIQPQHF

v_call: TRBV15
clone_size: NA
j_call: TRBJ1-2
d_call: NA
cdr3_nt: TGTGCCACCAGCAGAGATCGAGGTATTCTGCGGGGCTACACCTTC
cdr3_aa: CATSRDRGILRGYTF

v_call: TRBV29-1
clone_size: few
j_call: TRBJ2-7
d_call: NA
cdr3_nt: TGCAGCGTGGGGACGGATTCCCTTGAGCAGTACTTC
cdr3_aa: CSVGTDSLEQYF

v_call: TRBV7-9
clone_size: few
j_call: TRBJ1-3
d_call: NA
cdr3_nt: TGTGCCAGCAGCTCAGGGCGTGAGGGGTATCCTGGAAACACCATATATTTT
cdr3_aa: CASSSGREGYPGNTIYF

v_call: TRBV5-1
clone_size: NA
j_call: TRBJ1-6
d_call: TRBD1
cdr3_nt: TGCGCCAGCAGCTGGGGACAGGGAAGTTCACCCCTCCACTTT
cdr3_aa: CASSWGQGSSPLHF

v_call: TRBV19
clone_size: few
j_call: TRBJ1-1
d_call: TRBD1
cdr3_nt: TGTGCCAGTAGTACCCTGACAGGGGAGAACACTGAAGCTTTCTTT
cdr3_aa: CASSTLTGENTEAFF

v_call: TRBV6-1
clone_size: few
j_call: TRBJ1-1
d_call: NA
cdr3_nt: TGTGCCAGCAGTGCCCAGGCCTCGGGACTGGGTTCTGCCAACACTGAAGCTTTCTTT
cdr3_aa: CASSAQASGLGSANTEAFF

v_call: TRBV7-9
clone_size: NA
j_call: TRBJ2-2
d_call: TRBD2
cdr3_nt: TGTGCCAGCAGCCTAACTAGCGGGACGTTCTCCGGGGAGCTGTTTTTT
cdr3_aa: CASSLTSGTFSGELFF

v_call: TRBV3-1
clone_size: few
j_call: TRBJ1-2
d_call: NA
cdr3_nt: TGTGCCAGCAGCCAAGAGGGGACCTCGCTCTATGGCTACACCTTC
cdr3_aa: CASSQEGTSLYGYTF

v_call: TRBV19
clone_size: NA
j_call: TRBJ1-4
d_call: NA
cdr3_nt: TGTGCCAGTAGTACCCGACAGGCCGTGAATGAAAAACTGTTTTTT
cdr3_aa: CASSTRQAVNEKLFF

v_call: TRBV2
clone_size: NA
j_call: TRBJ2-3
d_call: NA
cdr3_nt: TGTGCCAGCAGTGGCCCGGGGCGGGACCTCACAGATACGCAGTATTTT
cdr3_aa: CASSGPGRDLTDTQYF

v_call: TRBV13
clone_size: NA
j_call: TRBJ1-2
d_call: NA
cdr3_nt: TGTGCCAGCAGCTTAGTGGACGGATCTAACTATGGCTACACCTTC
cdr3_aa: CASSLVDGSNYGYTF

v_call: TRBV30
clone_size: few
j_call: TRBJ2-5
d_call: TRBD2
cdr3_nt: TGTGCCTGGAGTCTGGGACTAGCGGGAGAAGAGACCCAGTACTTC
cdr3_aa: CAWSLGLAGEETQYF

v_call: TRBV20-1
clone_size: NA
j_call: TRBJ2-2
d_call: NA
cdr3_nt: TGCAGTGCTAGGGGCCGCGGGACAGCCAACACCGGGGAGCTGTTTTTT
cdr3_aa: CSARGRGTANTGELFF

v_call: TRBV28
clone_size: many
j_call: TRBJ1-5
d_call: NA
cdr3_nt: TGTGCCAGCAGCTGGGGGAATCAGCCCCAGCATTTT
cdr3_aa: CASSWGNQPQHF

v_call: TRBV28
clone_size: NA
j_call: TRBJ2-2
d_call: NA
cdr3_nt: TGTGCCAGCAGCACCGGGACTCCCGGGGAGCTGTTTTTT
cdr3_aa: CASSTGTPGELFF

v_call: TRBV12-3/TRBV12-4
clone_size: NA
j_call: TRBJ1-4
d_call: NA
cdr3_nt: TGTGCCAGCAGTTTAGAGCCAGTTAATGAAAAACTGTTTTTT
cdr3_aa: CASSLEPVNEKLFF

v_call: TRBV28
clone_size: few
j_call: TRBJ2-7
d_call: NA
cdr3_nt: TGTGCCAGCAGCCCGACCGAACCCTACGAGCAGTACTTC
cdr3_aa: CASSPTEPYEQYF

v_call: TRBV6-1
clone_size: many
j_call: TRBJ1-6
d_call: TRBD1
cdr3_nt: TGTGCCAGCAGTGCGGGACAGGACAATTCACCCCTCCACTTT
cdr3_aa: CASSAGQDNSPLHF

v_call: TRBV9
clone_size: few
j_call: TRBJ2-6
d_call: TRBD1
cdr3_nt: TGTGCCAGCAGCTTGGCCGGGACAGGGGGGAGGGGGGCCAACGTCCTGACTTTC
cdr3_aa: CASSLAGTGGRGANVLTF

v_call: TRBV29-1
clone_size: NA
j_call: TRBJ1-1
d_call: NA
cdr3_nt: TGCAGCGTCCGAGGGGGGGGGGGCACTGAAGCTTTCTTT
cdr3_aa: CSVRGGGGTEAFF

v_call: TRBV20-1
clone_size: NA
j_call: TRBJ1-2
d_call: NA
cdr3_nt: TGCAGTGCTAGAGACTCGACAGGATCTAACTATGGCTACACCTTC
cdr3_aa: CSARDSTGSNYGYTF

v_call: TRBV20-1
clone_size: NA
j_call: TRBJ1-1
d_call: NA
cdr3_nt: TGCAGTGCTAGAGCCTCTCGAGGGGTTAACACTGAAGCTTTCTTT
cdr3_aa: CSARASRGVNTEAFF

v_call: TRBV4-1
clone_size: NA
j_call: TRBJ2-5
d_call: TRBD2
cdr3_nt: TGCGCCAGCAGCCAAGAGCCCCCTAGCGGGAGGCTTGAGACCCAGTACTTC
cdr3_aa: CASSQEPPSGRLETQYF

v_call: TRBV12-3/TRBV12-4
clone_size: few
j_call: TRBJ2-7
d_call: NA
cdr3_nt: TGTGCCAGCAGTTTCGACAGCCGGACTATCCGCCCCTACGAGCAGTACTTC
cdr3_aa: CASSFDSRTIRPYEQYF